The text below deals with one T cell receptor beta chain. Losses at the gene ends were 4 bases for V and 1 base for J; bases not matched to a gene: 3. Germline V gene sequence: CDR1 SGDLS, CDR2 YYNGEE. The CDR3 has 15 amino acids. These data originate in a study of control samples from healthy donors and cancer patients. This table comes from immunoSEQ multiplex PCR, and its TCRdb copy is limited to in-frame clones, with some not included. The sample has 260,000 or so clones; roughly 87% are singletons. This receptor was obtained from an older woman with lung cancer. The source material was PBMCs. This chain uses TRBV9 with TRBJ1-5; TRBD1 aligns across 9 bases. The CDR3 is CASSPGTGSNQPQHF. The CDR3 DNA reads TGTGCCAGCAGCCCCGGGACAGGGAGCAATCAGCCCCAGCATTTT.